The next 31 T cell receptor beta chains were all read from a single sample in a study of human T cells and chemical hapten exposure. Specified time point: patch test 1, 2 weeks after DPC sensitization. Treatment denoted: therapeutic diphenylcyclopropenone sensitization with weekly scalp DPC. MiXCR, run by TCRdb on the RACE reads, gives a single entry per CDR3 protein. Found here are 55,000 to 85,000 distinct CDR3 sequences, roughly 9.8% of them singletons; the top ten hold more than 2.5%. Source: whole blood, taken in connection with sensitization to the hapten diphenylcyclopropenone (DPC). These receptors came from a woman aged 40 to 55 with alopecia areata. Some clones in this sample may be carry-over from other donors' samples.

The J gene is TRBJ1-1, the V gene TRBV6-2 or TRBV6-3, with D perhaps TRBD1 (5 bases). Trimming took off 7 bases at V and 7 bases at J, with 19 bases between the two ends. CDR3 length: 14 residues. In germline, CDR1 is MNHEY, CDR2 SVGEGT. The CDR3: CASNQGLRGLEAFF. CDR3 in DNA: TGTGCCAGCAACCAGGGACTAAGGGGCCTTGAAGCTTTCTTT.

This clonotype has just one count. This rearrangement joins TRBV7-2 to TRBJ1-2; D not certain. Germline values: CDR1 SGHTA, CDR2 FQGNSA. The length of the CDR3 is 15 residues. Trimming removed 4 bases at V and 4 bases at J, with 16 bases between. The CDR3 DNA is TGTGCCAGCAGCTCTGCCCGGCGGGCCTCCTATGGCTACACCTTC. Translating gives CASSSARRASYGYTF. The whole variable domain, filled in from reference TRBV7-2 and TRBJ1-2, reads GAGVSQSPSNKVTEKGKDVELRCDPISGHTALYWYRQSLGQGLEFLIYFQGNSAPDKSGLPSDRFSAERTGGSVSTLTIQRTQQEDSAVYLCASSSARRASYGYTFGSGTRLTVV.

On this clonotype itself: A much larger clone sits a single nucleotide away, making a read error possible. V and J are TRBV18 and TRBJ2-5, with 8 bases matching TRBD1. CDR1 is KGHSH, CDR2 LQKENI, per germline. CDR3 length: 15 amino acids. CDR3 sequence reads: CANSRSGGYQETQYF. The DNA for the CDR3 is TGTGCCAACTCACGATCAGGGGGCTACCAAGAGACCCAGTACTTC.

V usage is TRBV12-3 or TRBV12-4 and J usage is TRBJ1-5; tentatively, D is TRBD1 (5 bases). This CDR3 has 14 residues. V lost 8 bases and J lost 4, with 15 bases in between. CDR3 nucleotide sequence: TGTGCCAGCCTGAAGGGCAGGGTAAATCAGCCCCAGCATTTT. Protein product: CASLKGRVNQPQHF.

This clonotype has more than one count but fewer than ten. The chain employs TRBV28 and TRBJ2-1, with TRBD2 matching over 10 bases. V gave up 5 bases and J gave up 1 base; unmatched junction bases: 8. This CDR3 is 17 amino acids long. The germline CDR1 and CDR2 sequences are MDHEN and SYDVKM. CDR3 sequence (DNA): TGTGCCAGCAGTCCCGGAGGAGCGGGGGGGTCCTACAATGAGCAGTTCTTC. Translated, it gives CASSPGGAGGSYNEQFF.

This clonotype was seen repeatedly, ten times or more. The chain recombines TRBV12-3 or TRBV12-4 with TRBJ1-2, with D possibly matching TRBD1 (6 bases). This CDR3 has 14 residues. With 2 bases removed from V and 4 bases from J, the gap between germline ends came to 11 bases. The CDR3 nucleotides are TGTGCCAGCAGTTTAACAGGGAGGCCCTATGGCTACACCTTC. Its translation: CASSLTGRPYGYTF.

The chain carries TRBV5-1 and TRBJ2-2, with 9 nucleotides matching TRBD1. With V trimmed by 3 bases and J by 3 bases, 6 bases remained unmatched. The CDR3 totals 16 residues. Germline values: CDR1 SGHRS, CDR2 YFSETQ. The CDR3 here is CASSSTGGIHTGELFF. Written as DNA, the CDR3 is TGCGCCAGCAGCTCGACAGGGGGTATACACACCGGGGAGCTGTTTTTT.

This clonotype has a count of ten or more. The J gene is TRBJ1-2, the V gene TRBV7-9; no reliable D call. In germline, CDR1 is SEHNR, CDR2 FQNEAQ (reference sequence). The CDR3 extends over 15 amino acids. Trimming left V 2 bases short and J 6 bases short, with 16 bases between. Written as DNA, the CDR3 is TGTGCCAGCAGCTTATATTGGGAGGGAAGCGATGGCTACACCTTC. It specifies CASSLYWEGSDGYTF.

This clonotype has a count of ten or more. This chain uses TRBV29-1 with TRBJ1-1, with D hard to call. The CDR3 runs to 13 residues. Germline loops: CDR1 SQVTM, CDR2 ANQGSEA. V was cut by 8 bases and J by 1 base, with 14 bases left in between. The CDR3 sequence is CSFQNRENTEAFF. As DNA, the CDR3 is TGCAGCTTCCAAAACCGGGAGAACACTGAAGCTTTCTTT.

This clonotype was seen many times. The chain employs TRBV2 and TRBJ1-3; 12 nucleotides match TRBD1. The CDR3 is 16 amino acids. J was trimmed by 4 bases and V by 6 bases; bases with no gene match: 7. Germline CDR1 is SNHLY and CDR2 is FYNNEI. CDR3 sequence (DNA): TGTGCCAGCAGAGGGGGACAGGGGGCAGACGGAAACACCATATATTTT. It is translated as CASRGGQGADGNTIYF.

The chain links TRBV6-6 to TRBJ1-1; the D is unclear. Germline V gene lookup returns CDR1 MNHNY and CDR2 SVGAGI (reference sequence). The CDR3 has 13 residues. Trimming stripped 0 bases from V and 8 bases from J, with 10 bases between. CDR3 protein: CASSYSSNFEAFF. The CDR3 DNA sequence: TGTGCCAGCAGTTACTCCTCTAATTTCGAAGCTTTCTTT.

This clonotype was found many times. The chain joins TRBV9 to TRBJ2-3; no definite D call. The CDR3 length is 13 residues. Germline CDR1 is SGDLS and CDR2 is YYNGEE. With 4 bases removed from V and 2 bases from J, the gap between germline ends came to 8 bases. CDR3 in amino acids: CASSLATTDTQYF. The CDR3 DNA sequence: TGTGCCAGCAGCCTCGCGACCACAGATACGCAGTATTTT.

The sample holds many counts of this clonotype. The chain employs TRBV7-9 and TRBJ1-4, with D hard to call. The germline CDR1 and CDR2 sequences are SEHNR and FQNEAQ (reference sequence). CDR3 length: 13 residues. V was clipped by 8 bases and J by 5 bases, with 12 bases between them. For the CDR3, the DNA is TGTGCCAGCGTGAACAGTTTAAATGAAAAACTGTTTTTT. This gives the protein CASVNSLNEKLFF.

At least ten counts were recorded for this clonotype. The chain joins TRBV19 to TRBJ1-6; weak D call: TRBD1 (5 bases). There are 13 residues in the CDR3. Trimming took 4 bases from V and 11 from J, leaving 12 bases between them. Germline V gene lookup returns CDR1 LNHDA and CDR2 SQIVND (reference sequence). The CDR3 sequence: CASSTTPDTPLHF. As DNA, the CDR3 is TGTGCCAGTAGTACCACCCCGGACACACCCCTCCACTTT.

This clonotype appeared many times. V usage is TRBV29-1 and J usage is TRBJ1-2, with 9 bases that match TRBD1. The CDR3 sequence is 14 residues long. In germline, CDR1 is SQVTM, CDR2 ANQGSEA. The CDR3 spells CTPNPGQGDYGYTF. CDR3 bases: TGCACCCCTAATCCGGGACAGGGCGACTATGGCTACACCTTC.

This clonotype came up many times. The chain combines TRBV10-3 with TRBJ1-2; 12 bases line up with TRBD1. The germline V gene has CDR1 ENHRY and CDR2 SYGVKD. The V gene end was trimmed by 4 bases and the J gene end by 2 bases; junction bases not matched to a gene: 2. The CDR3 extends over 15 amino acids. CDR3 protein: CAISGDRGRNYGYTF. In DNA form, the CDR3 reads TGTGCCATCAGTGGGGACAGGGGGCGCAACTATGGCTACACCTTC.

The sample holds many counts of this clonotype. The chain uses TRBV19 and TRBJ2-2; D is unresolved. CDR1 and CDR2 (germline): LNHDA, SQIVND (reference sequence). V shed 6 bases and J shed 6 bases, with 8 bases lying between them. This CDR3 spans 12 amino acids. The CDR3 is CASRSRPGELFF. DNA of the CDR3: TGTGCCAGTAGGAGCCGGCCCGGGGAGCTGTTTTTT.

This clonotype appeared many times. V and J are TRBV18 and TRBJ2-7; 10 positions agree with TRBD1. V gave up 4 bases and J gave up 1 base; unmatched junction bases: 7. This CDR3 contains 16 residues. The germline V gene encodes CDR1 KGHSH and CDR2 LQKENI. Here the CDR3 reads CASSLIPGQGSYEQYF. The CDR3 nucleotides are TGTGCCAGCTCACTAATCCCGGGACAGGGGTCCTACGAGCAGTACTTC.

The V and J genes are TRBV9 and TRBJ1-6; a weak D match, TRBD1 (6 bases). V lost 3 bases, J lost 8 bases, and 15 bases lay in between. The germline CDR1 and CDR2 sequences are SGDLS and YYNGEE. The CDR3 is 15 residues long. CDR3 in DNA: TGTGCCAGCAGCGCCGACCCGAGGGGGGATTCACCCCTCCACTTT. Residues: CASSADPRGDSPLHF.

On this clonotype itself: One end of the junction fails to match germline, which may point to a read error. The rearrangement links TRBV18 to TRBJ2-5, with D unclear. From germline, CDR1 is KGHSH and CDR2 LQKENI. The CDR3 sequence is 14 residues long. The CDR3 DNA reads as TGTGCCAGCTCACCACTTCAGCTTGAGGAGACCCAGCACTTC. It is translated as CASSPLQLEETQHF.

The chain has TRBV29-1 and TRBJ1-1, with TRBD1 matching 7 bases. This CDR3 has 12 amino acids. V dropped 0 bases and J dropped 9; count of bases not matched to a gene: 4. Looked up from germline, CDR1 is SQVTM and CDR2 is ANQGSEA. The CDR3 DNA reads as TGCAGCGTTGAAGAGCCCAGGGGGAAAGCTTTCTTT. Encoded protein: CSVEEPRGKAFF. Variable domain in full (rest from reference TRBV29-1 and TRBJ1-1): SAVISQKPSRDICQRGTSLTIQCQVDSQVTMMFWYRQQPGQSLTLIATANQGSEATYESGFVIDKFPISRPNLTFSTLTVSNMSPEDSSIYLCSVEEPRGKAFFGQGTRLTVV.

This clonotype was detected many times. This chain connects TRBV4-2 to TRBJ2-1; a weak D match, TRBD2 (5 bases). The length of the CDR3 is 15 residues. Trimming removed 4 bases at V and 0 bases at J, with 10 bases between. The germline V gene has CDR1 LGHNA and CDR2 YNFKEQ. The CDR3 nucleotides read TGTGCCAGCAGCCGGGAGACCGGCTCCTACAATGAGCAGTTCTTC. Translated: CASSRETGSYNEQFF.

This clonotype showed up many times. The genes are TRBV28 and TRBJ1-2; possibly TRBD1 for D (5 bases). In germline, CDR1 is MDHEN, CDR2 SYDVKM. V gave up 11 bases and J gave up 0 bases, with 16 bases separating them. The CDR3 contains 14 residues. CDR3 DNA sequence: TGTGCCGGGGGGTCGACAATAGCTAACTATGGCTACACCTTC. The encoded protein is CAGGSTIANYGYTF.

This clonotype appeared many times. This rearrangement joins TRBV15 to TRBJ2-7, with D uncertain. The CDR3 is 16 residues long. V was pared by 3 bases and J by 2 bases, with 17 bases between. Germline assignment: CDR1 LNHNV and CDR2 YYDKDF (reference sequence). The CDR3 coding sequence is TGTGCCACCAGCAGGGCCCTTATAACCTGGCCCTACGAGCAGTACTTC. Translated: CATSRALITWPYEQYF.

Ten or more counts support this clonotype. The rearrangement uses TRBV6-6 and TRBJ1-2; no firm D call. Germline loops: CDR1 MNHNY, CDR2 SVGAGI (reference sequence). CDR3 length: 14 residues. V was pared by 4 bases and J by 4 bases, with 13 bases between. In DNA, the CDR3 is TGTGCCAGCAGTTTAGGGTCCCCTCCCTATGGCTACACCTTC. Amino acid sequence: CASSLGSPPYGYTF.

This clonotype has ten or more counts. The chain uses TRBV27 and TRBJ2-2, with 7 bases that match TRBD2. V was clipped by 7 bases and J by 7 bases; unmatched bases: 18. The CDR3 is made up of 17 amino acids. The germline gives CDR1 MNHEY, CDR2 SMNVEV (reference sequence). The CDR3 spells CASTSLPGGLHLGELFF. In DNA, the CDR3 is TGTGCCAGCACGTCCCTCCCGGGGGGTCTTCACCTCGGGGAGCTGTTTTTT.

This clonotype was detected ten times or more. The chain combines TRBV11-2 with TRBJ2-7; 7 bases fit TRBD2. The CDR3 spans 14 residues. Germline V CDR1 and CDR2: SGHAT, FQNNGV. Germline trimming cut 5 bases from V and 4 bases from J; bases unmatched to any gene: 8. The CDR3 reads CASSPGAGRYEQYF. Written as DNA, the CDR3 is TGTGCCAGCAGCCCCGGAGCGGGACGTTACGAGCAGTACTTC.

Ten or more counts support this clonotype. V gene TRBV6-2 or TRBV6-3 combines with J gene TRBJ1-2; D is unresolved. Trimming took off 5 bases at V and 8 bases at J, with 15 bases between the two ends. The CDR3 has 13 amino acids. Germline V gene data show CDR1 as MNHEY and CDR2 as SVGEGT. CDR3 nucleotides: TGTGCCAGCAGTCCTCCCTTGGATGAGGGCTACACCTTC. This sequence encodes CASSPPLDEGYTF.

The table lists this clonotype with many counts. An end of the junction differs from the germline gene, which may be a read error. The chain employs TRBV6-2 or TRBV6-3 and TRBJ1-5; D is possibly TRBD1 (6 bases). This CDR3 spans 15 amino acids. From germline, CDR1 is MNHEY and CDR2 SVGEGT. CDR3 sequence (DNA): TGTGCCAGCAGTGACGGACAGTTTAGCAATCAGTCCCAGCATTTT. Its protein is CASSDGQFSNQSQHF.

This clonotype was observed many times. The chain links TRBV3-1 to TRBJ1-3; 8 bases match TRBD1. This CDR3 contains 15 residues. Germline loops: CDR1 LGHDT, CDR2 YNNKEL (reference sequence). After removal of 2 bases from V and 4 bases from J, the junction contained 4 bases not matched to a gene. CDR3 sequence: CASSQQGALGNTIYF. The CDR3 coding sequence is TGTGCCAGCAGCCAACAGGGGGCGCTAGGAAACACCATATATTTT. Full variable domain (missing parts from reference TRBV3-1 and TRBJ1-3): DTAVSQTPKYLVTQMGNDKSIKCEQNLGHDTMYWYKQDSKKFLKIMFSYNNKELIINETVPNRFSPKSPDKAHLNLHINSLELGDSAVYFCASSQQGALGNTIYFGEGSWLTVV.

Many counts were recorded for this clonotype. The gene calls are TRBV20-1 and TRBJ1-2; possible D gene TRBD1, 5 bases. CDR3 length: 15 residues. The V gene lost 0 bases and the J gene lost 1 base, with 12 bases spanning the gap. Germline CDR1 is DFQATT and CDR2 is SNEGSKA (reference sequence). The CDR3 coding sequence is TGCAGTGCTAGAGAGGGGCAGCCCTTTAACTATGGCTACACCTTC. The encoded protein is CSAREGQPFNYGYTF.